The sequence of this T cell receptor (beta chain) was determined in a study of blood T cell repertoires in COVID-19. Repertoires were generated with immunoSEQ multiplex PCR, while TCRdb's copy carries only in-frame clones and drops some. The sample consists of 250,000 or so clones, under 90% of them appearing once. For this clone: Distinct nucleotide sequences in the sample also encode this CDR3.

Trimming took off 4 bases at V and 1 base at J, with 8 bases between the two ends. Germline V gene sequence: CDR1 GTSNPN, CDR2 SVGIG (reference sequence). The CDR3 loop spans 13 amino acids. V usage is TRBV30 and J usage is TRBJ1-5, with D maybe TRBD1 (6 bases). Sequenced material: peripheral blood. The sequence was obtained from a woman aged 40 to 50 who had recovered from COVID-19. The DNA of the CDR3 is TGTGCCTGGACGGGGGGCAGCAATCAGCCCCAGCATTTT. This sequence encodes CAWTGGSNQPQHF.